These 14 T cell receptor beta chains were all obtained from the same sample, sequenced in a study of CD8+ T cells in alopecia areata. RNA was extracted and reverse transcribed into cDNA as the sequencing template. Generated by immunoSEQ multiplex PCR, the TCRdb table keeps only in-frame clones and is missing some. Seen here are under 350,000 clones, over 45% observed once, and the top ten hold under 2%. Treatment noted: oral pan-JAK inhibitor, 5-10 mg twice daily. The sample in question was CD4+ T cells sorted from blood, obtained at week 24, from a patient treated with tofacitinib. The receptors come from a human donor with alopecia areata.

This chain uses TRBV28 with TRBJ2-5; the match to TRBD2 covers 8 bases. V lost 5 bases to trimming and J lost 5 bases; unmatched junction nucleotides: 13. Germline CDR1 is MDHEN and CDR2 is SYDVKM. The CDR3 has 16 residues. The CDR3 region has the DNA TGTGCCAGCAGTCGCCCTCGGGCGGGGGGAAGCGAGACCCAGTACTTC. The encoded protein is CASSRPRAGGSETQYF.

This sequence joins TRBV4-3 and TRBJ1-4; tentatively, D is TRBD1 (6 bases). Germline CDR1 and CDR2: LGHNA and YSLEER. With 1 base removed from V and 2 bases from J, the gap between germline ends came to 14 bases. There are 17 residues in the CDR3. The CDR3 bases are TGCGCCAGCAGCCAAGGTCGGGGGCCGGGGACTAATGAAAAACTGTTTTTT. This encodes CASSQGRGPGTNEKLFF.

This clone was found a few times. This chain links TRBV5-6 with TRBJ2-1, with D perhaps TRBD2 (6 bases). The V end lost 4 bases, the J end lost 0 bases, and 11 bases lay between the germline ends. From germline, CDR1 is SGHDT and CDR2 YYEEEE. This CDR3 has 15 amino acids. The CDR3 sequence is CASSLGLSSYNEQFF. In DNA form, the CDR3 reads TGTGCCAGCAGCCTGGGACTCAGCTCCTACAATGAGCAGTTCTTC.

This clone was observed a handful of times. V is TRBV11-1 and J is TRBJ2-1; a possible D gene is TRBD1 (6 bases). Germline loops: CDR1 SGHAT, CDR2 FQDESV (reference sequence). V was pared by 5 bases and J by 6 bases, with 11 bases between. CDR3 length: 13 residues. The DNA for the CDR3 is TGTGCCAGCAGCCCGGGACACCTCAATGAGCAGTTCTTC. Translation gives CASSPGHLNEQFF.

The chain employs TRBV18 and TRBJ1-1; unclear D gene. In germline, CDR1 is KGHSH, CDR2 LQKENI. Trimming took 5 bases from V and 3 from J, leaving 4 bases between them. The CDR3 runs 11 residues. The DNA of the CDR3 is TGTGCCAGCTCAAAGGACACTGAAGCTTTCTTT. It specifies CASSKDTEAFF.

V and J are TRBV4-2 and TRBJ2-7, with TRBD1 identical over 12 bases. The CDR3 extends over 17 amino acids. CDR1 and CDR2 from the germline V gene are LGHNA and YNFKEQ. V gave up 0 bases and J gave up 5 bases; unmatched junction bases: 8. CDR3 amino acids: CASSQELFGTGGHEQYF. The CDR3 DNA is TGTGCCAGCAGCCAAGAGCTTTTCGGGACAGGGGGCCACGAGCAGTACTTC.

This clone has a handful of counts. The chain recombines TRBV29-1 with TRBJ2-3; no clear D gene. The germline V and J ends were trimmed by 7 bases and 1 base, with 24 bases remaining between them. This CDR3 has 17 amino acids. Germline CDR1 and CDR2: SQVTM and ANQGSEA. For the CDR3, the DNA is TGCAGCGGCGCTAAGGGCACTCACTCGACCGGCACAGATACGCAGTATTTT. Residues: CSGAKGTHSTGTDTQYF.

This rearrangement joins TRBV9 to TRBJ2-5, with 7 bases matching TRBD1. The CDR3 is 16 amino acids. Germline assignment: CDR1 SGDLS and CDR2 YYNGEE. Trimming removed 0 bases from V and 2 bases from J; junction bases left unmatched: 7. This CDR3 reads CASSVAVGRGQETQYF. CDR3 coding DNA: TGTGCCAGCAGCGTAGCCGTCGGCAGGGGGCAAGAGACCCAGTACTTC.

This chain links TRBV7-2 with TRBJ2-5, with 9 positions matching TRBD2. The CDR3 runs to 15 residues. CDR1 and CDR2 (germline): SGHTA, FQGNSA. V gave up 1 base and J gave up 5 bases; unmatched junction bases: 5. CDR3 DNA: TGTGCCAGCAGCTTAGTAGGCGGGGGGGAGGAGACCCAGTACTTC. Amino acids: CASSLVGGGEETQYF.

This clone was seen just once. The chain recombines TRBV7-8 with TRBJ1-2; D is ambiguous. Germline CDR1 and CDR2: SGHVS and FQNEAQ. The CDR3 is 15 residues long. V lost 0 bases and J 4 bases, leaving 12 bases between the germline ends. The CDR3 nucleotides read TGTGCCAGCAGCTTAGCGCGGCACGTCTTCTATGGCTACACCTTC. It codes for CASSLARHVFYGYTF.

The chain links TRBV19 to TRBJ2-3, with 7 positions matching TRBD2. The CDR3 spans 15 residues. J was trimmed by 1 base and V by 2 bases; bases with no gene match: 3. Germline CDR1 and CDR2: LNHDA and SQIVND (reference sequence). The CDR3 here is CASSITSGGTDTQYF. Written as DNA, the CDR3 is TGTGCCAGTAGTATAACCAGCGGGGGCACAGATACGCAGTATTTT.

This chain links TRBV5-1 with TRBJ2-1, with 8 bases that match TRBD2. CDR3 length: 15 amino acids. Germline values: CDR1 SGHRS, CDR2 YFSETQ. Trimming at V came to 1 base and at J to 7 bases, leaving 7 bases not matched to a gene. CDR3 protein: CASSLQAGVVNEQFF. The CDR3 region has the DNA TGCGCCAGCAGCTTGCAAGCGGGGGTGGTTAATGAGCAGTTCTTC.

This clone was seen more than once but under ten times. The genes are TRBV29-1 and TRBJ2-1; 12 bases fit TRBD2. With V trimmed by 2 bases and J by 4 bases, 6 bases remained unmatched. Germline CDR1 and CDR2: SQVTM and ANQGSEA. The CDR3 consists of 16 residues. For the CDR3, the DNA is TGCAGCGTTGAATCCCGGGGACTAGCGGGTTACAATGAGCAGTTCTTC. Translation gives CSVESRGLAGYNEQFF.

The chain links TRBV29-1 to TRBJ1-1; D not resolved. The CDR3 spans 12 residues. Trimming removed 7 bases from V and 1 base from J, with 10 bases in between. Germline V gene sequence: CDR1 SQVTM, CDR2 ANQGSEA. CDR3 coding DNA: TGCAGCGCCAAGTATCGGAACACTGAAGCTTTCTTT. The encoded protein is CSAKYRNTEAFF.